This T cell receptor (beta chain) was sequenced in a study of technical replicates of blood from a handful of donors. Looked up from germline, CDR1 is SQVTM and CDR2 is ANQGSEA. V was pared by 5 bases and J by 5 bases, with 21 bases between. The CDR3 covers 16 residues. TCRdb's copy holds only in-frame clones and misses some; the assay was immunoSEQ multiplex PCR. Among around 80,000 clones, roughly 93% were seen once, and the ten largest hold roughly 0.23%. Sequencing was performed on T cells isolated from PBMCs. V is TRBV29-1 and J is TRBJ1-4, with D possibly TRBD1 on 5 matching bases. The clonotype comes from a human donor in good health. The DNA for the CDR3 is TGCAGCGTTTTTCTGGGGCAGGTCCCATACAATGAAAAACTGTTTTTT. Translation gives CSVFLGQVPYNEKLFF. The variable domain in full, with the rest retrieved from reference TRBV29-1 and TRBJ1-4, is SAVISQKPSRDICQRGTSLTIQCQVDSQVTMMFWYRQQPGQSLTLIATANQGSEATYESGFVIDKFPISRPNLTFSTLTVSNMSPEDSSIYLCSVFLGQVPYNEKLFFGSGTQLSVL.